This TCR beta chain stems from a study of blood T cell repertoires in COVID-19 (TCRdb year 2020). Background on the whole study: Samples from collaborators originated in the United States, Italy and Spain and spanned both the acute and convalescent phases of COVID-19. The prospective study material was composed of cDNA or gDNA derived from T cells, B-cell-depleted T cells, or PBMCs. Deeply sampled blood TCRbeta repertoires from subjects exposed to, actively infected with, or recovered from COVID-19 were included in the dataset. The repertoires were released in a freely available public database meant as a resource for research on the immune response to SARS-CoV-2. The samples were drawn from two sources: the first 160 participants of the ongoing ImmuneRACE study, and over 950 subjects contributed by 6 global collaborators. A de-identified subject ID, COVID-19 status, age in years and sex were almost always included in the sample metadata. HLA class I and class II types, where available, came from metadata supplied by the sample provider rather than from assay-based typing.

At the junction V is shortened by 3 bases and J by 7 bases, with 9 bases in between. The CDR3 spans 12 residues, from the cysteine through the phenylalanine. Left in the record is the CDR3 DNA by itself, 36 bases read in frame from the first base. TCRbeta CDR3 regions were amplified from genomic DNA using the immunoSEQ Assay, a bias-controlled multiplex PCR. On the study's bioinformatics: Within the assay, amplification of reference gene primers was used to estimate how many nucleated cells each sample contained. To quantify the absolute abundance of each unique TCRbeta CDR3 rearrangement, sequence reads were collapsed and filtered. Productive Simpson clonality was computed per sample as the square root of Simpson's diversity index over productive rearrangements. The source is immuneACCESS, and TCRdb retained only in-frame sequences with V and J called. Part of the clones is not carried over; for the studies checked, unresolved V genes explain less than half of this, and the remainder is unexplained. V, J and clone size reflect that table, while D and trimming were determined from the DNA. For this sample there are roughly 230,000 clones; about 86% appear just once. About 3.5% of the sample is held by the ten biggest clonotypes.

Broad study findings and their caveats: The amount of clinical and demographic metadata varied by source and participant and was provided uncurated.

For this clone: Its antigen target is currently unknown. No base quality information exists; no much larger clone differs at one position.

Participants in the prospective study were enrolled through a virtual design, were aged roughly 18 to 90 years, and lived in 20 to 30 United States geographic areas. Cohort assignment in the prospective study relied on participant-reported clinical history from a screening survey and a study questionnaire. For ImmuneRACE Cohort 3, a participant was defined as recovered based on two consecutive negative NP/OP PCR tests, clearance by a healthcare professional, or resolution of symptoms. In the prospective study, mobile phlebotomists collected whole blood, serum and a nasopharyngeal or oropharyngeal swab from each participant. Over a 2-month period, participants in the prospective study had the option of providing additional blood draws and questionnaires. Blood samples from the prospective study were shipped frozen or at room temperature prior to DNA extraction.

This sequence uses TRBV12-3 or TRBV12-4 and TRBJ1-2, with no confident D gene call. This clonotype originated in a middle-aged man who had recovered from COVID-19. The source material was PBMCs or T cells enriched from blood (not recorded which). This receptor carries the CDR3 CASSFVLAGYTF. The DNA reads TGTGCCAGCAGTTTTGTTTTGGCTGGCTACACCTTC.